Sequencing of this T cell receptor (beta chain) was carried out in a study of T cell changes during pregnancy in multiple sclerosis. The CDR3 sequence is 14 residues long. Trimming stripped 8 bases from V and 7 bases from J, with 18 bases between. The germline gives CDR1 PRHDT, CDR2 FYEKMQ (reference sequence). Clones were read by immunoSEQ multiplex PCR, and TCRdb kept only the in-frame ones, dropping some. Counted here are about 100,000 clones, 80% to 95% occurring once; the ten biggest clones make up just under 2%. The sequencing here drew on peripheral blood, taken after pregnancy. This TCR was sampled from a female donor with multiple sclerosis, enrolled in a pregnancy study. The J gene is TRBJ1-3, the V gene TRBV13; tentative D call: TRBD1 (5 bases). The chain's CDR3 is CASGALLQKNTIYF. The CDR3 bases are TGTGCCAGCGGGGCATTGCTCCAAAAGAACACCATATATTTT.